The TCR beta chain under discussion was sequenced for a study of T cells in Graves' hyperthyroidism and ophthalmopathy (dated by TCRdb to about 2019). Notes on the research overall: Peripheral blood was collected at initial diagnosis, before any treatment. To identify TCR V-J signatures that set the groups apart, the researchers used a discovery cohort of 90 to 100 patients, made up of approximately 43 with Graves' ophthalmopathy and around 58 with stable Graves' hyperthyroidism. An independent validation cohort of around 19 hyperthyroidism patients and about 15 patients who later progressed to ophthalmopathy tested prospective prediction of ophthalmopathy. The 100 or so discovery patients were randomly divided into training and test sets at a 7:3 ratio. In addition, the study compared T-cell repertoires in thyroid tissue and in blood from six Graves' hyperthyroidism patients. Once sampling was done, hyperthyroidism patients were given methimazole at a starting dose of 30 mg daily, whereas ophthalmopathy patients were given high-dose intravenous methylprednisolone. According to the paper, TCR Vbeta CDR3 sequencing was carried out on 135 peripheral blood samples, which came from 40 to 45 ophthalmopathy, around 75 hyperthyroidism and roughly 17 progressor patients. Beyond this particular receptor, the publication reports: During validation, the model predicted progression to ophthalmopathy a median of around 6 months ahead of onset, with approximately 71% sensitivity and roughly 72% specificity. Ophthalmopathy was separated from stable hyperthyroidism by a 13 V-J signature model, with approximately 86% sensitivity and about 81% specificity obtained in cross-validation and 80%/75% obtained in testing. Most expanded thyroid clonotypes (frequency above 0.001) were also found in blood, which suggests that blood repertoires may mirror thyroid immune responses. Sample size was not statistically predetermined, and investigators were not blinded to group allocation.

Graves' hyperthyroidism was defined as stable when no progression to ophthalmopathy occurred over 18 months of follow-up. Hyperthyroidism patients were newly diagnosed, with disease duration under 2 months, and aged 18 to 65 years. Any patient with an uncontrolled infection, another autoimmune disease, pregnancy or lactation was excluded. Diagnoses relied on clinical symptoms, serum thyroxine and TRAb, thyroid ultrasound and orbital computed tomography. PBMCs were separated from approximately 9.9 ml of fresh peripheral blood using Ficoll-Paque density gradient centrifugation. Total RNA was extracted using Trizol reagent, and RNA quality was assessed on an Agilent 2100 Bioanalyzer. Amplification of TCR beta CDR3 regions was carried out from RNA transcripts. For the first round of RT-PCR on the TCR CDR3, the HTBI primer set was used together with the Qiagen OneStep RT-PCR kit. Libraries were constructed in a second round of multiplex PCR, after which size selection and purification were carried out. The libraries were sequenced on an Illumina HiSeq2000 using paired-end 100 bp reads. Turning to the authors' computational methods: SOAPnuke was used to process the raw data, removing reads that contained adapters or uncalled bases, had a mean Phred below 15, or lacked an exact match to the constant primer or identifier. High-quality paired reads were merged using COPE v1.2.5, and each unique nucleotide sequence was defined as a clonotype. MiTCR v1.1 was used to align clonotypes to the IMGT TRBV, TRBD and TRBJ reference segments. The analysis was restricted to V-J combinations with a frequency above 0.0001, which together covered 99.2% of the repertoires. The TCS score was defined as the ratio of F50 (clonal expansion) to E x V (chaos), calculated using BLOSUM62-based TCRdist between CDR3 peptides within each V-J. Welch's t-statistics and random forest reduced several hundred V-J features to 13, which were used in a naive Bayes classifier (R e1071). TCRdb reran the public reads through fastp at Q25 and MiXCR, keeping productive beta chains. One record per CDR3 amino acid sequence lists the most common genes and DNA. TCRdb's processing, not the study's, gives the V and J calls here. This sample gives more than 650,000 distinct CDR3 sequences in total; about 15% of them show up just once. Of the sample, 10% is held by the ten largest clones.

This clonotype appeared many times. The clone's antigen remains unknown. Base qualities are not recorded, but no much larger clone differs from it by a single base. Measured from the cysteine to the phenylalanine, the CDR3 is 12 residues long. CDR3 DNA only is kept here, 36 bases in frame from base 1. The germline V gene sets CDR1 to SNHLY and CDR2 to FYNNEI. Trimmed from V: 10 bases; trimmed from J: 3 bases; junction bases lacking a gene match: 5. This chain joins TRBV2 to TRBJ2-7, with 8 middle bases fitting TRBD1. The source material was blood. The TCR sequence derives from a woman younger than 30 with Graves' hyperthyroidism. The CDR3 is CAISDRDYEQYF. The nucleotides are TGTGCCATCTCGGACAGGGACTACGAGCAGTACTTC.